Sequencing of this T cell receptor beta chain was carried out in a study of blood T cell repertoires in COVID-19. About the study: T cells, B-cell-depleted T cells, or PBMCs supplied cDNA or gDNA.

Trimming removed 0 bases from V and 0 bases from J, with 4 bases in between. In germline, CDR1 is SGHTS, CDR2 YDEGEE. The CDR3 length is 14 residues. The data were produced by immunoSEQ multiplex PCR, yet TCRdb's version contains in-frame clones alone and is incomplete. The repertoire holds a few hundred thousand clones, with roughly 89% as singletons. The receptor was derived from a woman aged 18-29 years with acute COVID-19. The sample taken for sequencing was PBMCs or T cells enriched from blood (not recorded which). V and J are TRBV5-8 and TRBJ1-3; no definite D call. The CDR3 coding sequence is TGTGCCAGCAGCTTGGATCTCTCTGGAAACACCATATATTTT. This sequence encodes CASSLDLSGNTIYF.